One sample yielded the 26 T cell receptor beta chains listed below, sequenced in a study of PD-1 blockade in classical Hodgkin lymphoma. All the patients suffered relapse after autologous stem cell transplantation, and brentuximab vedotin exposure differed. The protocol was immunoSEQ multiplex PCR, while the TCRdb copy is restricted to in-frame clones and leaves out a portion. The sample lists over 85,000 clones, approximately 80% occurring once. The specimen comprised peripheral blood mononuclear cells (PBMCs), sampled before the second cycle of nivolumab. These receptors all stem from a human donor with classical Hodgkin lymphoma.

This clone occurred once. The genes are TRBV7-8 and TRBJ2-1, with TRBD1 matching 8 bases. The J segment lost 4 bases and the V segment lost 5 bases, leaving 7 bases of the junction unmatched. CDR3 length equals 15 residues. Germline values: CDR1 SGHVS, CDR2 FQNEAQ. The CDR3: CASSPQGAKYNEQFF. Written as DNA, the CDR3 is TGTGCCAGCAGCCCCCAGGGGGCTAAATACAATGAGCAGTTCTTC.

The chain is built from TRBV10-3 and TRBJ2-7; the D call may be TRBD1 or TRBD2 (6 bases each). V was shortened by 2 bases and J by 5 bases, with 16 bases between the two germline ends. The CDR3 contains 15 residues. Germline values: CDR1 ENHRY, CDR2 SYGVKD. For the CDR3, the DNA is TGTGCCATCAGTGAGACGTCGGGGGCAGGCGACGAGCAGTACTTC. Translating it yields CAISETSGAGDEQYF.

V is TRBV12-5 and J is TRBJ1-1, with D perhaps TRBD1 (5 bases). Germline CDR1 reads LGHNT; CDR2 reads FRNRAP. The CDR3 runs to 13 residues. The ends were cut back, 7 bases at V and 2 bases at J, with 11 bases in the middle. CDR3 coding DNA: TGTGCTAGTGCTGGACAACCCAACACTGAAGCTTTCTTT. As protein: CASAGQPNTEAFF.

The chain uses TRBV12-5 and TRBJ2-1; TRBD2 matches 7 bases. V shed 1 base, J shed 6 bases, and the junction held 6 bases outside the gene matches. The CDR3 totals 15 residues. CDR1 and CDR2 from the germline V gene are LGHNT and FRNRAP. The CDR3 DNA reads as TGTGCTAGTGGTTTGGGCGGACTAGTCACCAATGAGCAGTTCTTC. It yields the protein CASGLGGLVTNEQFF.

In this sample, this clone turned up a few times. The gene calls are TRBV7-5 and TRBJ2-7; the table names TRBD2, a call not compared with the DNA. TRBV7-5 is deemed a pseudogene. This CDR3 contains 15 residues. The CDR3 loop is CVRPTPSGSVYEQYF. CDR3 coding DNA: TGTGTCAGACCCACCCCAAGCGGGAGTGTGTACGAGCAGTACTTC.

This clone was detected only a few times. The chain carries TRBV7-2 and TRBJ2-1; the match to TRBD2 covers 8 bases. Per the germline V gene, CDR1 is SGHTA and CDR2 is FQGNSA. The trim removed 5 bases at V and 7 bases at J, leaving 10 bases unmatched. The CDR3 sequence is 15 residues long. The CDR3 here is CASSTRPGGGNEQFF. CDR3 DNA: TGTGCCAGCAGCACCAGACCCGGGGGGGGGAATGAGCAGTTCTTC.

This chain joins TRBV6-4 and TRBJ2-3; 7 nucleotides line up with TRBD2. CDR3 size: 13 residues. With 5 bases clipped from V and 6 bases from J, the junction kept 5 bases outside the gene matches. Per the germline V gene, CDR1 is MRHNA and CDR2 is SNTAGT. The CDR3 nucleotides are TGTGCCAGCAGTCGGACTAGTTTCGATACGCAGTATTTT. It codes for CASSRTSFDTQYF.

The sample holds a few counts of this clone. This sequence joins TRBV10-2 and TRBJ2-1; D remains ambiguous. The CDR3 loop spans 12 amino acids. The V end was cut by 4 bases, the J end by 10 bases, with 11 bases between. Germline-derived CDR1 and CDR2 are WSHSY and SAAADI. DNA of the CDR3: TGCGCCAGCAGTGTTGTGTCGGTAGAGCAGTTCTTC. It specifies CASSVVSVEQFF.

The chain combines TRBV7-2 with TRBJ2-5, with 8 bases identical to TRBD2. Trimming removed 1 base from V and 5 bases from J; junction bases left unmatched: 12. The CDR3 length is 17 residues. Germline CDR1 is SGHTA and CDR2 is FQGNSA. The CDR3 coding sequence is TGTGCCAGCAGCTTAGAGGGGTGGACTAGCTTAGGCGAGACCCAGTACTTC. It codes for CASSLEGWTSLGETQYF.

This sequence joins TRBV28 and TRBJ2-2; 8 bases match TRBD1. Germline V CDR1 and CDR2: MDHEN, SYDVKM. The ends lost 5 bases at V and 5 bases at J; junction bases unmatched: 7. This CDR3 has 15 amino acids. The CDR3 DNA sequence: TGTGCCAGCAGTGAGACAGGGGTAGGAACCGGGGAGCTGTTTTTT. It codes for CASSETGVGTGELFF.

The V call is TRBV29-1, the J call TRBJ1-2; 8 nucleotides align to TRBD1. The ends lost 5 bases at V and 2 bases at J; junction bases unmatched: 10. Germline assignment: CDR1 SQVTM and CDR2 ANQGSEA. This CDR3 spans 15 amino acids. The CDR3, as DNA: TGCAGCGTTTGGGCCTTGGGACAGGCCAACTATGGCTACACCTTC. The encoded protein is CSVWALGQANYGYTF.

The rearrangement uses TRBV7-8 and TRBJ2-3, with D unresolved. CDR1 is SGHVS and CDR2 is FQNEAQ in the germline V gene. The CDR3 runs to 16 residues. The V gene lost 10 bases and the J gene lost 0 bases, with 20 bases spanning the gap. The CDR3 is CATADVLRASTDTQYF. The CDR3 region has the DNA TGTGCCACCGCTGATGTTCTACGGGCGAGCACAGATACGCAGTATTTT.

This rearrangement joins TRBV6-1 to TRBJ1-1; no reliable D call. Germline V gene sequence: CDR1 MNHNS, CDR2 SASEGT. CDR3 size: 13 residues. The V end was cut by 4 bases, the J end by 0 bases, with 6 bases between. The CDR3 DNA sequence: TGTGCCAGCAGTGTACAGTTGAACACTGAAGCTTTCTTT. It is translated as CASSVQLNTEAFF.

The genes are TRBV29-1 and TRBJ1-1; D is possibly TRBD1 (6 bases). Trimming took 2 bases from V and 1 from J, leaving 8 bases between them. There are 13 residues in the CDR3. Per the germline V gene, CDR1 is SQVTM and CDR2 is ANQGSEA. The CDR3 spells CSVEPTGNTEAFF. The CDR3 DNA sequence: TGCAGCGTTGAACCGACAGGGAACACTGAAGCTTTCTTT.

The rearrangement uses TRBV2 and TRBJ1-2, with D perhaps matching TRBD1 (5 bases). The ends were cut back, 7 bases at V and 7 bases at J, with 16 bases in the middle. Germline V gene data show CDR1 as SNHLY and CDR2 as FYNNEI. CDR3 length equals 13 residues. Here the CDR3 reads CASNSGTLGGYTF. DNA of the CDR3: TGTGCCAGCAATAGCGGGACGTTGGGTGGCTACACCTTC.

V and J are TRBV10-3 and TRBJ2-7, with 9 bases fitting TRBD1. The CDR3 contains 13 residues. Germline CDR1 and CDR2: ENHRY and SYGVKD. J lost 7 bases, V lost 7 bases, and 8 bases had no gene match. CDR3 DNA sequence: TGTGCCATCACCGGGACAGGGCTTCGGGAGCAGTACTTC. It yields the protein CAITGTGLREQYF.

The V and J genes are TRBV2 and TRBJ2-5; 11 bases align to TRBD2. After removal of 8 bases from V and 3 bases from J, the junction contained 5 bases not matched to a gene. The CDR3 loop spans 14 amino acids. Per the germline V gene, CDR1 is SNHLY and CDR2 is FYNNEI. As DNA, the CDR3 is TGTGCCAGCGGAGGGACTAGCGGAGAAGAGACCCAGTACTTC. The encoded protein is CASGGTSGEETQYF.

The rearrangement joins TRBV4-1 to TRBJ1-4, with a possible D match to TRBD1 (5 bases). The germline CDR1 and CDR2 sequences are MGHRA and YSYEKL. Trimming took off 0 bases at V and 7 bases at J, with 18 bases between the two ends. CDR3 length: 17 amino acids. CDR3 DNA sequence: TGCGCCAGCAGCCAAGAACCTGGCGGGGCTAGGGGTGAAAAACTGTTTTTT. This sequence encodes CASSQEPGGARGEKLFF.

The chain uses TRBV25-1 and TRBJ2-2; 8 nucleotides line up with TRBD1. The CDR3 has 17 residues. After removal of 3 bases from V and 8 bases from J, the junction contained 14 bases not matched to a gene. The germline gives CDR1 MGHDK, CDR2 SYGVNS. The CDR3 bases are TGTGCCAGCAGTGACCGAAACGGACAGGGAAGATCGGGGGAGCTGTTTTTT. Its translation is CASSDRNGQGRSGELFF.

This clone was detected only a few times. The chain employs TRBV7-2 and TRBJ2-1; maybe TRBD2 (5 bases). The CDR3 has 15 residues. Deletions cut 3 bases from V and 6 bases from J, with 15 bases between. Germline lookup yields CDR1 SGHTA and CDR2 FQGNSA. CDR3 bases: TGTGCCAGCAGCTTGTTGGGCGGGTTGAGCAATGAGCAGTTCTTC. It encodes CASSLLGGLSNEQFF.

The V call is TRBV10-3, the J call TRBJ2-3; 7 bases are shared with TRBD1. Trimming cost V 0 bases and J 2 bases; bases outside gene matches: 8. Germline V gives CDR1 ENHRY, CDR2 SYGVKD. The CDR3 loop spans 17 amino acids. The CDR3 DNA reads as TGTGCCATCAGTGAGTCGTTCGGGACAGCAAACACAGATACGCAGTATTTT. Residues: CAISESFGTANTDTQYF.

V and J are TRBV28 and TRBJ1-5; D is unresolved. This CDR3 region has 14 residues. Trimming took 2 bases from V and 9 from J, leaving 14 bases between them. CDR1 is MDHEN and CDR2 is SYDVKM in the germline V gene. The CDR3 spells CASSLGQVFRPQHF. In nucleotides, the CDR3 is TGTGCCAGCAGTTTAGGCCAGGTGTTTCGGCCCCAGCATTTT.

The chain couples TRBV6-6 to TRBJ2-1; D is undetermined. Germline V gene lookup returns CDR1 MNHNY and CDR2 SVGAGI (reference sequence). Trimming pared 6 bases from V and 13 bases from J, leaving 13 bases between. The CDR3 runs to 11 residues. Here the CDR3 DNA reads TGTGCCAGCAGCTCCTGGGTAGATCAGTTCTTC. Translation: CASSSWVDQFF.

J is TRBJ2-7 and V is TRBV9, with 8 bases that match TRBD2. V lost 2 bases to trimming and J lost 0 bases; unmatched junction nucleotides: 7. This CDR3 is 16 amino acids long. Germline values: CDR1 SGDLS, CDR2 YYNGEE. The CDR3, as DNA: TGTGCCAGCAGCGTCTCCAGCGGGAGCTACTCCTACGAGCAGTACTTC. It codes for CASSVSSGSYSYEQYF.

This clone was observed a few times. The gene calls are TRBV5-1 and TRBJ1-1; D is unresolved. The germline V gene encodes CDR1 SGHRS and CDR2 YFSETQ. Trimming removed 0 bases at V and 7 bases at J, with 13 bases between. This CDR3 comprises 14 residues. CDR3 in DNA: TGCGCCAGCAGCTTGGGGGCAGGCTATGGTGAAGCTTTCTTT. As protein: CASSLGAGYGEAFF.

The CDR3 region is CASSKISGLADNEQFF. The DNA of the CDR3 is TGTGCCAGTAGTAAAATTTCGGGACTAGCGGACAATGAGCAGTTCTTC. The gene calls are TRBV19 and TRBJ2-1; TRBD2 matches 11 bases. Germline V gives CDR1 LNHDA, CDR2 SQIVND (reference sequence). The CDR3 sequence is 16 residues long. The J segment lost 5 bases and the V segment lost 4 bases, leaving 7 bases of the junction unmatched.